The 32 T cell receptor beta chains given below trace back to one sample, sequenced in a study of blood T cell repertoires in COVID-19. Assay: immunoSEQ multiplex PCR; the TCRdb copy retains only in-frame clones and omits some. The repertoire holds 220,000 or so clones, with approximately 80% as singletons. Sequencing was done on a sample of PBMCs or T cells enriched from blood (not recorded which). These receptors all come from a middle-aged woman with acute COVID-19.

The V and J genes are TRBV20-1 and TRBJ2-5; possible D gene TRBD2, 6 bases. Between the trimmed V and J ends, which lost 5 bases and 7 bases, there was a span of 11 bases. The CDR3 spans 11 residues. Per germline, CDR1 DFQATT and CDR2 SNEGSKA (reference sequence). The CDR3 nucleotides are TGCAGTGCTGGGGTGGGGGGGACCCAGTACTTC. Its protein is CSAGVGGTQYF.

The rearrangement uses TRBV27 and TRBJ2-1, with 8 nucleotides matching TRBD2. Germline lookup yields CDR1 MNHEY and CDR2 SMNVEV (reference sequence). Trimming took 10 bases from V and 9 from J; bases not matched to a gene: 14. The CDR3 loop spans 14 amino acids. DNA for the CDR3: TGTGCCACCCGGGGGGGCGGTCCAATAGCTGAGCAGTTCTTC. This encodes CATRGGGPIAEQFF.

The CDR3: CASSLYRSTGELFF. CDR3 nucleotides: TGTGCCAGCAGCTTATATAGAAGCACCGGGGAGCTGTTTTTT. The chain combines TRBV7-6 with TRBJ2-2; no firm D call. Germline-derived CDR1 and CDR2 are SGHVS and FNYEAQ. Deletions cut 2 bases from V and 4 bases from J, with 8 bases between. This CDR3 is 14 amino acids long.

The V gene is TRBV3-1 (or the pseudogene TRBV3-2), the J gene TRBJ1-2; tentatively, D is TRBD1 (5 bases). The germline V gene has CDR1 LGHDT and CDR2 YNNKEL (reference sequence). Trimming shortened V by 2 bases and J by 3 bases, and 10 bases separated the two germline ends. The CDR3 length is 14 residues. The CDR3 DNA follows: TGTGCCAGCAGCCAACAGGGAACGGACTATGGCTACACCTTC. As protein: CASSQQGTDYGYTF.

The chain is built from TRBV21-1 and TRBJ2-1; TRBD1, the table's D call, was not compared with the DNA. TRBV21-1 is reported as a pseudogene. The CDR3 extends over 11 amino acids. CDR3 sequence: CASSEGDEQFF. DNA of the CDR3: TGTGCCAGCAGCGAGGGGGATGAGCAGTTCTTC.

This clone was observed a few times. The chain combines TRBV28 with TRBJ1-4; the D is unclear. Germline CDR1 reads MDHEN; CDR2 reads SYDVKM. The CDR3 extends over 13 amino acids. Trimming removed 8 bases from V and 7 bases from J, with 14 bases in between. The CDR3 here is CASLEAGTEKLFF. As DNA, the CDR3 is TGTGCCAGCCTGGAGGCAGGAACTGAAAAACTGTTTTTT.

The CDR3 loop reads CASSLGSGGAYNEQFF. The CDR3 DNA is TGTGCCAGCAGCTTAGGTAGCGGGGGGGCCTACAATGAGCAGTTCTTC. The chain combines TRBV11-1 with TRBJ2-1, with 11 bases fitting TRBD2. The CDR3 is 16 residues long. Trimming removed 1 base from V and 2 bases from J; junction bases left unmatched: 1. Germline values: CDR1 SGHAT, CDR2 FQDESV (reference sequence).

The chain is built from TRBV2 and TRBJ2-6, with D tentatively TRBD1 (5 bases). CDR1 SNHLY and CDR2 FYNNEI come from the germline V gene. The CDR3 runs to 15 residues. The V end was cut by 7 bases, the J end by 4 bases, with 14 bases between. Written as DNA, the CDR3 is TGTGCCAGCACGGTCACAGGAGCCGGGGCCAACGTCCTGACTTTC. Translated: CASTVTGAGANVLTF.

The chain joins TRBV28 to TRBJ1-5; D remains unclear. V was trimmed by 4 bases and J by 1 base, leaving 14 bases between them. Germline values: CDR1 MDHEN, CDR2 SYDVKM. The CDR3 contains 16 residues. The CDR3 nucleotides read TGTGCCAGCAGTTGGTTATCGGGAAAAAGCAATCAGCCCCAGCATTTT. As protein: CASSWLSGKSNQPQHF.

The rearrangement uses TRBV25-1 and TRBJ2-4; 9 bases are shared with TRBD1. Germline V gene sequence: CDR1 MGHDK, CDR2 SYGVNS. This CDR3 comprises 15 residues. V dropped 8 bases and J dropped 1; count of bases not matched to a gene: 6. The CDR3 here is CASGQGSGAKNIQYF. CDR3 nucleotides: TGTGCCAGCGGACAGGGGTCGGGGGCCAAAAACATTCAGTACTTC.

This chain joins TRBV7-6 and TRBJ1-5; TRBD1 matches 7 bases. This CDR3 is 14 amino acids long. Germline-derived CDR1 and CDR2 are SGHVS and FNYEAQ. V shed 4 bases and J 4 bases; nucleotides not matched to a gene: 4. CDR3 residues: CASSSTGFNQPQHF. CDR3 in DNA: TGTGCCAGCAGCTCGACAGGGTTTAATCAGCCCCAGCATTTT. The full variable domain, in which reference TRBV7-6 and TRBJ1-5 provide the parts outside the CDR3, is GAGVSQSPRYKVTKRGQDVALRCDPISGHVSLYWYRQALGQGPEFLTYFNYEAQQDKSGLPNDRFSAERPEGSISTLTIQRTEQRDSAMYRCASSSTGFNQPQHFGDGTRLSIL.

This sequence joins TRBV5-1 and TRBJ2-7; no clear D gene. V lost 4 bases to trimming and J lost 6 bases, with 8 bases between them. CDR3 length: 11 residues. CDR1 and CDR2 from the germline V gene are SGHRS and YFSETQ. The CDR3 is CASSPGGEQYF. The CDR3 DNA reads TGCGCCAGCAGCCCCGGCGGCGAGCAGTACTTC.

The J gene is TRBJ1-3, the V gene TRBV7-6, with 11 bases aligning to TRBD1. This CDR3 region has 18 residues. Trimming took 4 bases from V and 1 from J; bases not matched to a gene: 9. The germline V gene has CDR1 SGHVS and CDR2 FNYEAQ. The CDR3 DNA reads TGTGCCAGCAGCTCCGGGACAGGGGGTCTGCGGTCTGGAAACACCATATATTTT. Its translation: CASSSGTGGLRSGNTIYF.

The J gene is TRBJ1-2, the V gene TRBV7-2; 8 bases match TRBD1. V was pared by 5 bases and J by 5 bases, with 10 bases of the junction left unmatched. The CDR3 consists of 15 residues. Germline CDR1 SGHTA, CDR2 FQGNSA. The CDR3 here is CASSPQGAQGYGYTF. CDR3 nucleotides: TGTGCCAGCAGCCCTCAGGGGGCGCAAGGTTATGGCTACACCTTC.

The chain recombines TRBV5-6 with TRBJ1-4; 8 positions agree with TRBD1. The CDR3 contains 14 residues. The germline CDR1 and CDR2 sequences are SGHDT and YYEEEE. The V gene end was trimmed by 3 bases and the J gene end by 2 bases; junction bases not matched to a gene: 0. The CDR3 bases are TGTGCCAGCAGCTACAGGGGGACTAATGAAAAACTGTTTTTT. Protein sequence: CASSYRGTNEKLFF.

This chain links TRBV27 with TRBJ2-3, with 9 bases identical to TRBD1. The CDR3 covers 18 residues. CDR1 and CDR2 from the germline V gene are MNHEY and SMNVEV (reference sequence). Trimming removed 5 bases from V and 5 bases from J; junction bases left unmatched: 17. CDR3 sequence: CASSRSGQGRSPGDTQYF. The CDR3 DNA sequence: TGTGCCAGCAGTCGATCTGGACAGGGGCGGTCTCCTGGAGATACGCAGTATTTT.

Comment on this clone: Different DNA sequences within this sample yield the same CDR3. The chain combines TRBV2 with TRBJ2-1; no firm D call. V lost 2 bases, J lost 0 bases, and 5 bases lay in between. The length of the CDR3 is 14 residues. Germline V CDR1 and CDR2: SNHLY, FYNNEI. CDR3 region: CASSELSSYNEQFF. CDR3 nucleotide sequence: TGTGCCAGCAGTGAACTAAGCTCCTACAATGAGCAGTTCTTC.

The chain is built from TRBV28 and TRBJ1-2; D not certain. Germline V lookup: CDR1 MDHEN, CDR2 SYDVKM. The CDR3 consists of 14 residues. Trimming left V 3 bases short and J 4 bases short, with 12 bases between. In DNA, the CDR3 is TGTGCCAGCAGTTTGGGAGATGTGGGCTATGGCTACACCTTC. This codes for CASSLGDVGYGYTF.

V and J are TRBV19 and TRBJ1-1, with TRBD1 matching over 10 bases. This CDR3 region has 14 residues. V lost 5 bases, J lost 10 bases, and 10 bases stayed unmatched. The germline CDR1 and CDR2 sequences are LNHDA and SQIVND (reference sequence). The CDR3 DNA follows: TGTGCCAGTAGTCAGGACAGGGGGACCGAGGGAGCTTTCTTT. It encodes CASSQDRGTEGAFF.

This clone showed up just a few times. The rearrangement joins TRBV7-9 to TRBJ1-3; D uncertain. The V gene's germline CDR1 is SEHNR and CDR2 FQNEAQ (reference sequence). CDR3 length: 12 residues. V dropped 11 bases and J dropped 0 bases, with 8 bases sitting between them. CDR3 sequence (DNA): TGTGCCCCGGGGAGCTCTGGAAACACCATATATTTT. As protein: CAPGSSGNTIYF.

The chain links TRBV6-1 to TRBJ1-6; 7 nucleotides align to TRBD1. Germline CDR1 and CDR2: MNHNS and SASEGT. V lost 0 bases, J lost 2 bases, and 1 base stayed unmatched. This CDR3 region has 16 residues. The CDR3 sequence is CASSEAGTAYNSPLHF. DNA for the CDR3: TGTGCCAGCAGTGAAGCCGGGACAGCCTATAATTCACCCCTCCACTTT.

This clone was observed a handful of times. The sample has other DNA sequences that encode this CDR3 too. J is TRBJ1-1 and V is TRBV3-1 (or the pseudogene TRBV3-2); a weak D match, TRBD1 (6 bases). Germline CDR1 and CDR2: LGHDT and YNNKEL (reference sequence). V was shortened by 2 bases and J by 2 bases, with 9 bases between the two germline ends. This CDR3 spans 14 amino acids. The CDR3 loop is CASSQPQGNTEAFF. DNA for the CDR3: TGTGCCAGCAGCCAACCACAGGGCAACACTGAAGCTTTCTTT.

The genes are TRBV5-1 and TRBJ2-2, with 10 nucleotides matching TRBD2. The CDR3 is 18 residues long. Germline CDR1 reads SGHRS; CDR2 reads YFSETQ. The trim removed 0 bases at V and 0 bases at J, leaving 5 bases unmatched. In DNA, the CDR3 is TGCGCCAGCAGCTTGGTCCCTACTAGCGGGGCGAACACCGGGGAGCTGTTTTTT. Translation: CASSLVPTSGANTGELFF.

In this sample, this clone turned up a few times. This chain uses TRBV19 with TRBJ1-6, with 9 positions matching TRBD1. The germline CDR1 and CDR2 sequences are LNHDA and SQIVND (reference sequence). The V and J ends lost 3 bases and 5 bases, in that order; junction bases with no gene match: 2. The CDR3 loop spans 15 amino acids. The CDR3 reads CASSMGQGNNSPLHF. The CDR3 DNA reads TGTGCCAGTAGTATGGGACAGGGAAATAATTCACCCCTCCACTTT.

The chain combines TRBV28 with TRBJ2-7; the D gene is possibly TRBD1 (6 bases). CDR3 size: 15 residues. Deletions cut 7 bases from V and 9 bases from J, with 25 bases between. CDR1 and CDR2 (germline): MDHEN, SYDVKM. CDR3: CASTGHQSPQRVQYF. The DNA for the CDR3 is TGTGCCAGCACGGGACACCAATCCCCACAAAGAGTGCAGTACTTC. Full variable domain (missing parts from reference TRBV28 and TRBJ2-7): DVKVTQSSRYLVKRTGEKVFLECVQDMDHENMFWYRQDPGLGLRLIYFSYDVKMKEKGDIPEGYSVSREKKERFSLILESASTNQTSMYLCASTGHQSPQRVQYFGPGTRLTVT.

This CDR3 reads CSVDRTGSDEQFF. CDR3 nucleotides: TGCAGCGTTGACCGGACGGGGAGCGATGAGCAGTTCTTC. The chain combines TRBV29-1 with TRBJ2-1; D might be TRBD2 (5 bases). The CDR3 contains 13 residues. V gave up 3 bases and J gave up 8 bases, with 14 bases separating them. Germline V gene data show CDR1 as SQVTM and CDR2 as ANQGSEA.

The V and J genes are TRBV6-6 and TRBJ2-5; 9 nucleotides agree with TRBD2. The length of the CDR3 is 14 residues. V was pared by 5 bases and J by 6 bases, with 7 bases of the junction left unmatched. CDR1 MNHNY and CDR2 SVGAGI come from the germline V gene (reference sequence). The CDR3 DNA sequence: TGTGCCAGCAGTGGGCGGGAGGGCCGGCAGACCCAGTACTTC. Encoded protein: CASSGREGRQTQYF.

The V gene is TRBV2, the J gene TRBJ1-2; possibly TRBD1 for D (5 bases). Trimming cost V 7 bases and J 4 bases, with 13 bases left between them. Germline-derived CDR1 and CDR2 are SNHLY and FYNNEI. This CDR3 is built from 13 residues. This CDR3 reads CASIHGGVYGYTF. In nucleotides, the CDR3 is TGTGCCAGCATTCACGGAGGGGTCTATGGCTACACCTTC.

This rearrangement joins TRBV5-1 to TRBJ2-5; 7 bases agree with TRBD2. The junction had 7 bases not matched to a gene; V was cut back by 4 bases and J by 4 bases. The CDR3 consists of 14 residues. Looked up from germline, CDR1 is SGHRS and CDR2 is YFSETQ. The CDR3 reads CASSVTSLVETQYF. In DNA, the CDR3 is TGCGCCAGCAGCGTGACTAGCCTAGTAGAGACCCAGTACTTC.

The chain recombines TRBV18 with TRBJ2-1; D is possibly TRBD1 (6 bases). The germline gives CDR1 KGHSH, CDR2 LQKENI. V gave up 5 bases and J gave up 3 bases, with 8 bases separating them. This CDR3 spans 13 amino acids. The CDR3 coding sequence is TGTGCCAGCTCAAAGGACAGCTACAATGAGCAGTTCTTC. Translated: CASSKDSYNEQFF.

The gene calls are TRBV14 and TRBJ2-7; tentatively, D is TRBD1 (5 bases). The CDR3 extends over 13 amino acids. CDR1 and CDR2 from the germline V gene are SGHDN and FVKESK. Trimming took off 6 bases at V and 4 bases at J, with 13 bases between the two ends. The CDR3 DNA follows: TGTGCCAGCAGAAAAGGGGCGGCGTACGAGCAGTACTTC. Translation gives CASRKGAAYEQYF.

This clone was counted a few times. The chain has TRBV5-6 and TRBJ2-7, with D perhaps matching TRBD1 (6 bases). Germline CDR1 reads SGHDT; CDR2 reads YYEEEE. This CDR3 region has 12 residues. V gave up 0 bases and J gave up 6 bases, with 7 bases separating them. CDR3 protein: CASSLEDSEQYF. The CDR3, as DNA: TGTGCCAGCAGCTTGGAGGACAGCGAGCAGTACTTC.